These T cell receptor beta chains were read from a single sample in a study of blood T cell repertoires in COVID-19. Clones were sequenced by immunoSEQ multiplex PCR, and TCRdb holds only the in-frame ones, with some missing. The sample consists of some 150,000 clones, roughly nine tenths of them appearing once. The sequenced sample was peripheral blood. The receptors derive from a woman aged 40 to 50 with acute or convalescent COVID-19. CDR3s leave out the opening cysteine and the closing phenylalanine or tryptophan. Fields, in order: V gene, J gene, CDR3 protein.

TRBV9,TRBJ1-2,ASSRDVGGYT
TRBV5-5,TRBJ1-2,ASSLQNVGYT
TRBV5-1,TRBJ2-3,ASSLGLAGRGLTDTQY
TRBV3-1/TRBV3-2,TRBJ2-2,ASSQVLAGGPNGELF
TRBV5-1,TRBJ2-7,ASSQGASYEQY
TRBV18,TRBJ1-1,ASSPGPAGDTEAF
TRBV2,TRBJ2-7,ASSYVGGRDEQY
TRBV29-1,TRBJ2-3,SIIAGWSTDTQY
TRBV10-3,TRBJ2-2,AILVFGTGPNTGELF
TRBV5-1,TRBJ1-3,ASSLAGGQGNTIY
TRBV27,TRBJ1-5,ASSLSAQGRVNQPQH
TRBV7-9,TRBJ2-7,ASSRRGVPGLAETYEQY
TRBV6-5,TRBJ2-7,ASSHQATRPYEQY
TRBV6-6,TRBJ2-3,ASSPLAGAEFSTDTQY
TRBV4-1,TRBJ2-2,ASSQAGANTGELF
TRBV11-2,TRBJ2-7,ASSLSQLNEQY
TRBV7-9,TRBJ1-2,ASSSGVNYGYT
TRBV28,TRBJ1-2,ASSFYQGGVGYT
TRBV9,TRBJ2-5,ASSPWGGALIN
TRBV19,TRBJ2-3,ASSPRGGAADTQY
TRBV7-9,TRBJ2-1,ASSFYTGYNEEQF
TRBV7-3,TRBJ2-7,ASSLGTGGGYEQY
TRBV4-1,TRBJ1-2,ASSQEMSGSIYGYT
TRBV24-1,TRBJ1-1,ATSDSEGARIAF
TRBV6-5,TRBJ2-7,ASSPRDNSAYEQY
TRBV7-2,TRBJ1-2,ASSLVKGNGYT
TRBV7-2,TRBJ1-2,ASSVDAWDSEVYGYT
TRBV24-1,TRBJ2-1,ATSDSGTGTDEQF
TRBV5-1,TRBJ1-4,ASSLPGQGNEKLF
TRBV25-1,TRBJ2-2,ASSELTGTIFTGELF
TRBV6-4,TRBJ2-3,ASSDGRGADTQY
TRBV5-5,TRBJ2-7,ASPSTGEQY
TRBV12-3/TRBV12-4,TRBJ2-7,ASSLSYYEQY
TRBV11-2,TRBJ2-5,ASSSMGGPRETQY
TRBV4-1,TRBJ2-5,ASSQARGQGWAETQY
TRBV24-1,TRBJ2-2,ATSDLSRGVNGELF
TRBV7-9,TRBJ2-2,ASSLGGERGPGELF
TRBV30,TRBJ2-7,AFIGLAGVQY
TRBV5-4,TRBJ2-7,ASSSRVIGHEQY
TRBV28,TRBJ2-7,ASSLAYEQY
TRBV9,TRBJ1-6,ASSDGISGALH
TRBV19,TRBJ2-5,ASSISGSDFFIPETQY
TRBV7-8,TRBJ1-3,ASSLIPSGGGNTIY
TRBV3-1/TRBV3-2,TRBJ1-6,ASSQDLTGGAGNSPLH
TRBV5-1,TRBJ1-1,ASSSGLNPEAF
TRBV28,TRBJ2-3,ASNWRGGRDTQY